The clone carrying this TCR beta chain was recorded many times. TCRdb itself ran the PCR reads through MiXCR, one entry per CDR3 protein. This sample yields over 70,000 distinct CDR3 sequences, of which approximately 51% are seen a single time; 13% to 15% belongs to the top ten. These data originate in a study of CDR3 diversity in severe acne. Germline V CDR1 and CDR2: LGHNT, FRNRAP. There are 15 residues in the CDR3. V was pared by 10 bases and J by 6 bases, with 15 bases of the junction left unmatched. The chain is built from TRBV12-5 and TRBJ2-7, with 10 bases identical to TRBD2. The sample consisted of blood. The sequence was obtained from a male donor in good health, without acne. CDR3 in amino acids: CATGGSSGRRGEQYF. CDR3 coding DNA: TGTGCTACCGGGGGTTCTAGCGGGAGAAGGGGCGAGCAGTACTTC.